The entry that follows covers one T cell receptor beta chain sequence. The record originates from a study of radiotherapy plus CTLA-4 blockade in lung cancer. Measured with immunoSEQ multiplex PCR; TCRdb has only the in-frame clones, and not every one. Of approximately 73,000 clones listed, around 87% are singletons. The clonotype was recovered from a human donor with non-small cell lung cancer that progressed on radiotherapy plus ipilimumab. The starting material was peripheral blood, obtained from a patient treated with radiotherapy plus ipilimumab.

CDR3: CASSQDPADLYEQYF. DNA of the CDR3: TGCGCCAGCAGCCAAGATCCCGCGGACTTATACGAGCAGTACTTC. The chain joins TRBV4-1 to TRBJ2-7, with D possibly being TRBD2 (5 bases). Germline V gene sequence: CDR1 MGHRA, CDR2 YSYEKL. The CDR3 consists of 15 residues. V was shortened by 0 bases and J by 4 bases, with 13 bases between the two germline ends.